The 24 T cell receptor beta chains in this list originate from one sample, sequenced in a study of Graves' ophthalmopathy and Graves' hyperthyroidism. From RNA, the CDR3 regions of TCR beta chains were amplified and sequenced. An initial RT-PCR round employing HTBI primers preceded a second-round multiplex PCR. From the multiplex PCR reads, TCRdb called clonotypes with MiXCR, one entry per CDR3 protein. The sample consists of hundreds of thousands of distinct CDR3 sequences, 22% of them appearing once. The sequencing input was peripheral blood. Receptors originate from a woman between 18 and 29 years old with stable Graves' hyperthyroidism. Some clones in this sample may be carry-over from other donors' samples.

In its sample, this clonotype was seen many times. The CDR3 region has the DNA TGTGCCAGCAGCTTATCAATGAGTCAAGCTTTCTTT. It is translated as CASSLSMSQAFF. J is TRBJ1-1 and V is TRBV7-8; no clear D gene. The CDR3 sequence is 12 residues long. The V end lost 2 bases, the J end lost 9 bases, and 10 bases lay between the germline ends. Germline V gene data show CDR1 as SGHVS and CDR2 as FQNEAQ.

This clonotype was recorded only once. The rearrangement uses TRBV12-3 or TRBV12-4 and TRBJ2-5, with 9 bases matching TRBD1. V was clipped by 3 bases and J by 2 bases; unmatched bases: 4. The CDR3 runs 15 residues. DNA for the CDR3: TGTGCCAGCAGTTTTGAAGGGACAGGGCAAGAGACCCAGTACTTC. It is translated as CASSFEGTGQETQYF.

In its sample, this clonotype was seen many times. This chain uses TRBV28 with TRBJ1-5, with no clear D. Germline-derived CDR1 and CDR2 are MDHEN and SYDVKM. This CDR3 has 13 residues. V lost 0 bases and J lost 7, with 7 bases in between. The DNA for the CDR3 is TGTGCCAGCAGTTTATGGTGGGTCCAGCCCCAGCATTTT. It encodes CASSLWWVQPQHF.

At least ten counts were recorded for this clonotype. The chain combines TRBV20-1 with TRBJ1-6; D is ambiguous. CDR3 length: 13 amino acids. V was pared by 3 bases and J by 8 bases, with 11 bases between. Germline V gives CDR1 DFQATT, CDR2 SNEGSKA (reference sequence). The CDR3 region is CSARVTADSPLHF. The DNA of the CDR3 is TGCAGTGCTAGGGTGACTGCTGATTCACCCCTCCACTTT.

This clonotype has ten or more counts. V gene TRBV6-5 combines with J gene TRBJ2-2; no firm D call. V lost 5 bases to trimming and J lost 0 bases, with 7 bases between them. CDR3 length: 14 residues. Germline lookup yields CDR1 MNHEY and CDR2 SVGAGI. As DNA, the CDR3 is TGTGCCAGCAGTAACAGAGCGAACACCGGGGAGCTGTTTTTT. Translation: CASSNRANTGELFF.

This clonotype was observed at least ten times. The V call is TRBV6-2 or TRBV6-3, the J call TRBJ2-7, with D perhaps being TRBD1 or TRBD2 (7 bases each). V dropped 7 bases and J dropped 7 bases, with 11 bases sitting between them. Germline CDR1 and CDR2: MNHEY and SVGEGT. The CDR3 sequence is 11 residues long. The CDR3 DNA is TGTGCCAGCACCCAGGGGGGGGAGCAGTACTTC. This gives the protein CASTQGGEQYF.

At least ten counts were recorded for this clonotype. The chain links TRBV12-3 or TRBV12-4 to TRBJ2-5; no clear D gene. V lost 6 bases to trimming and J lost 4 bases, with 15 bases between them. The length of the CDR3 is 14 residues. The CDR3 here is CASRTFGRVETQYF. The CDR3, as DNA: TGTGCCAGCAGGACCTTCGGTCGTGTAGAGACCCAGTACTTC.

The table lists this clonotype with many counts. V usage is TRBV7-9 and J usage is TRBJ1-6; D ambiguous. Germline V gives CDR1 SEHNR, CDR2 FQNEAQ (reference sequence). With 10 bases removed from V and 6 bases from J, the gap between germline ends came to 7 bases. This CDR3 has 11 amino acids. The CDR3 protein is CATAPNSPLHF. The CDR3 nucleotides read TGTGCCACCGCCCCTAATTCACCCCTCCACTTT.

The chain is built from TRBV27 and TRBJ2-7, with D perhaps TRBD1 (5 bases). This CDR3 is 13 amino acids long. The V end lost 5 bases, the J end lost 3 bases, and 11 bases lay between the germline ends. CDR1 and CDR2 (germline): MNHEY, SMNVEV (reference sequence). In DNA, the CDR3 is TGTGCCAGCAGTCAACAGGCCCGCTACGAGCAGTACTTC. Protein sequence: CASSQQARYEQYF.

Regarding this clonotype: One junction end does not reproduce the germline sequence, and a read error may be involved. Written as DNA, the CDR3 is TGCAGTGCTAGAGATTTCTCAGGACTAGCCAAAAACATTAAGTACTTC. Its protein product is CSARDFSGLAKNIKYF. V is TRBV20-1 and J is TRBJ2-4; 8 positions match TRBD2. Germline assignment: CDR1 DFQATT and CDR2 SNEGSKA (reference sequence). CDR3 length equals 16 residues.

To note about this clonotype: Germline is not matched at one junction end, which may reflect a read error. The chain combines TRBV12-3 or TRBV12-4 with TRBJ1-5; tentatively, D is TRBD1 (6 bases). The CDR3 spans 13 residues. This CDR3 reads CASSLKGGQPQHF. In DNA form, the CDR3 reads TGTGCCAGCAGTTTAAAGGGGGGGCAGCCTCAGCATTTT.

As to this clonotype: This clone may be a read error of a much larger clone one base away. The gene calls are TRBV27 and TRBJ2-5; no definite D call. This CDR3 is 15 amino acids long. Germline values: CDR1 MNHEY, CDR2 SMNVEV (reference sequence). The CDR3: CASSFSPGHQETKYF. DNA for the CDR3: TGTGCCAGCAGTTTTTCCCCTGGCCACCAAGAGACCAAGTACTTC.

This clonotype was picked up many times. Here the CDR3 reads CSALGTSNTEAFF. The CDR3 nucleotides read TGCAGCGCCCTAGGGACATCGAACACTGAAGCTTTCTTT. The chain links TRBV29-1 to TRBJ1-1; TRBD1 might be the D (6 bases). This CDR3 region has 13 residues. Germline V gene lookup returns CDR1 SQVTM and CDR2 ANQGSEA. V was shortened by 7 bases and J by 1 base, with 13 bases between the two germline ends.

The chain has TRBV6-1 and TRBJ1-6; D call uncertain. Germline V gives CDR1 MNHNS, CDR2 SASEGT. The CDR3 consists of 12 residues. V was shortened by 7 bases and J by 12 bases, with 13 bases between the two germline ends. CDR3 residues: CASNESEGPLHF. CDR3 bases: TGTGCCAGCAACGAGAGTGAGGGACCCCTCCACTTT.

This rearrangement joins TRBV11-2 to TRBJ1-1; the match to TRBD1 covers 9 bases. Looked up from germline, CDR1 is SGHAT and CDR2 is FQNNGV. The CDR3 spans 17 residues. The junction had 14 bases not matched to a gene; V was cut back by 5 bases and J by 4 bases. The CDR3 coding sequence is TGTGCCAGCAGCCCCATACCGGGACAGGGACCCCTCACTGAAGCTTTCTTT. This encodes CASSPIPGQGPLTEAFF.

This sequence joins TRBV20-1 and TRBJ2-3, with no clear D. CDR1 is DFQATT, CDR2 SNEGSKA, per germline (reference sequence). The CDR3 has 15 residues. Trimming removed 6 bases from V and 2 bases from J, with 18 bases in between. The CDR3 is CSAAYPTGLTDTQYF. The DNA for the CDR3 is TGCAGTGCCGCCTACCCCACGGGCCTCACAGATACGCAGTATTTT.

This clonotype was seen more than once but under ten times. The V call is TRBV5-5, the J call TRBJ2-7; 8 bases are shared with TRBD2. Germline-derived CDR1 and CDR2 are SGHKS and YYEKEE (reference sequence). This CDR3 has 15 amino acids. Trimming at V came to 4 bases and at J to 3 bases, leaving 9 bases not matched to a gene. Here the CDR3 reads CASSLRGGFGYEQYF. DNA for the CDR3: TGTGCCAGCAGCCTCCGGGGGGGATTTGGCTACGAGCAGTACTTC.

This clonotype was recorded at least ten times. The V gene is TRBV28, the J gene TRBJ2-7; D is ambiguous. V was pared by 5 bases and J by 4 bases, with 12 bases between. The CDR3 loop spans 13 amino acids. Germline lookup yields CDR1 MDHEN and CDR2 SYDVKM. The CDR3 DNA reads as TGTGCCAGCAGTCCCCACCGGGTTTACGAGCAGTACTTC. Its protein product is CASSPHRVYEQYF.

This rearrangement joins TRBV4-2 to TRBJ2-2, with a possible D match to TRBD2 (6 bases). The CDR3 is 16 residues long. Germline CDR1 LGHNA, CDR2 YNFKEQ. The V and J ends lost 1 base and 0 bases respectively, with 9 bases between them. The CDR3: CASSQGSGSNTGELFF. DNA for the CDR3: TGTGCCAGCAGCCAAGGTAGCGGATCGAACACCGGGGAGCTGTTTTTT.

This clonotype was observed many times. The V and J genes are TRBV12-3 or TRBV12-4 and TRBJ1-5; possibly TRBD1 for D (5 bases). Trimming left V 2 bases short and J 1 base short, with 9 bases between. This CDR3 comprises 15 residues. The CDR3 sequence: CASSLWGESNQPQHF. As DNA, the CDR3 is TGTGCCAGCAGTTTATGGGGGGAAAGCAATCAGCCCCAGCATTTT.

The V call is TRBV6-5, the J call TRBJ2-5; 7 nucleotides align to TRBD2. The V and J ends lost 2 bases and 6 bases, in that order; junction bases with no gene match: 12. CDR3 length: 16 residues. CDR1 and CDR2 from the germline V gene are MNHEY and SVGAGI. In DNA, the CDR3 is TGTGCCAGCAGTTACGGGGGGGAAATGCAAGCGAAGACCCAGTACTTC. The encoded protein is CASSYGGEMQAKTQYF.

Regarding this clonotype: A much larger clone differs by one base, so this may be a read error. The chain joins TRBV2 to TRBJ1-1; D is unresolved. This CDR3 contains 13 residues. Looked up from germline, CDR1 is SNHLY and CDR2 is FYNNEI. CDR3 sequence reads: CASSAGGYTEACF. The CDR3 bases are TGTGCCAGCAGTGCCGGCGGTTACACTGAAGCTTGCTTT.

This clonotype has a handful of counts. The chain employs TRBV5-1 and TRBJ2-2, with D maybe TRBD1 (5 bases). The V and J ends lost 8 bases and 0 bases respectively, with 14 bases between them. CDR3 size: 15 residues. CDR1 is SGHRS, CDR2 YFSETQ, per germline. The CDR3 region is CASTRVDSNTGELFF. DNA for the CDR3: TGCGCCAGTACCAGGGTAGATTCGAACACCGGGGAGCTGTTTTTT.

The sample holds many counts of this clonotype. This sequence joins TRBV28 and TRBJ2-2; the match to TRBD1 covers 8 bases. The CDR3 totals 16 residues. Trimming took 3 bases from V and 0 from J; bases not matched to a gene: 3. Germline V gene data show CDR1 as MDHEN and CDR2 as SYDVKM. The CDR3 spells CASSFRDRSNTGELFF. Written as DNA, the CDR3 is TGTGCCAGCAGTTTCCGGGACAGGTCGAACACCGGGGAGCTGTTTTTT.